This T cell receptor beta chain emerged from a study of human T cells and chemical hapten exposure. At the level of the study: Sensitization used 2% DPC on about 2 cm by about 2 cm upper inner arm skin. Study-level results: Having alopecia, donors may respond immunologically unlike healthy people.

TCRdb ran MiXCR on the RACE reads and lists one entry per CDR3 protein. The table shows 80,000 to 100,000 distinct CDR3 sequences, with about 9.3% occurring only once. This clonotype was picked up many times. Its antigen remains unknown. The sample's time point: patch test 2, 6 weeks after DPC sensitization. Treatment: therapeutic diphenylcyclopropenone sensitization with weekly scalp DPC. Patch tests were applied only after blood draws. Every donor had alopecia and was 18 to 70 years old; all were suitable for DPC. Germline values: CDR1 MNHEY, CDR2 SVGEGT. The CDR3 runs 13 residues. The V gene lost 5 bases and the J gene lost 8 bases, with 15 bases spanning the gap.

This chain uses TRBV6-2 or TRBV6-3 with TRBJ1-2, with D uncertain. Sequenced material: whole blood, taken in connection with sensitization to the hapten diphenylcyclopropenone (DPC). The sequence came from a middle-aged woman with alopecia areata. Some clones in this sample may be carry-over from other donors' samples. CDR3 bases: TGTGCCAGCAGTCGTCGAGGTGACGGCGGCTACACCTTC. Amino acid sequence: CASSRRGDGGYTF.